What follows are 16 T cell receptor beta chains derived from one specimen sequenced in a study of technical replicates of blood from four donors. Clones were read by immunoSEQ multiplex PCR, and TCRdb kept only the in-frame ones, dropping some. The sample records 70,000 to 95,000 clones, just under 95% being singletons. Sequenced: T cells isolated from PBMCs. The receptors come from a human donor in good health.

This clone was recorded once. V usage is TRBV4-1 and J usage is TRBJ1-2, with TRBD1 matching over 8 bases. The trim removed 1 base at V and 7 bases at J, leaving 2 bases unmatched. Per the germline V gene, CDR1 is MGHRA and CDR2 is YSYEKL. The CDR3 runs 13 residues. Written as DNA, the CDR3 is TGCGCCAGCAGCCAAGCAGGGGGCAGTGGCTACACCTTC. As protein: CASSQAGGSGYTF.

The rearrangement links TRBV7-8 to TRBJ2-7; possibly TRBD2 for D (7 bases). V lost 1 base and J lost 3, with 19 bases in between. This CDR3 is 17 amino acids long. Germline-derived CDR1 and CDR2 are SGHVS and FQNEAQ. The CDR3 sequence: CASSLGGGGLEGYEQYF. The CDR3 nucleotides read TGTGCCAGCAGCTTAGGAGGGGGGGGTCTAGAGGGCTACGAGCAGTACTTC.

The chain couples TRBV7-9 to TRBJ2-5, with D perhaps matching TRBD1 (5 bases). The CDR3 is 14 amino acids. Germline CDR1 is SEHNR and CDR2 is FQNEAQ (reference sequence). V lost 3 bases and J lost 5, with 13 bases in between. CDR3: CASSFKLRQETQYF. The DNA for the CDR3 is TGTGCCAGCAGCTTTAAATTGCGACAGGAGACCCAGTACTTC.

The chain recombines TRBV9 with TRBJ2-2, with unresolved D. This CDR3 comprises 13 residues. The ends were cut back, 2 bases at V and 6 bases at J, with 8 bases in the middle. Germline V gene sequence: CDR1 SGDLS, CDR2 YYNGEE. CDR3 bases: TGTGCCAGCAGCGTTCGTGTCCCCGGGGAGCTGTTTTTT. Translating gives CASSVRVPGELFF.

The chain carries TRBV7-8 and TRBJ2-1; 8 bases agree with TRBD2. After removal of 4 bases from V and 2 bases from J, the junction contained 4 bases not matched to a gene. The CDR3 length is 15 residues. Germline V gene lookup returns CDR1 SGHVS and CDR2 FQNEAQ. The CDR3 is CASSSRGDAYNEQFF. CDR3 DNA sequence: TGTGCCAGCAGCTCGCGGGGGGACGCCTACAATGAGCAGTTCTTC. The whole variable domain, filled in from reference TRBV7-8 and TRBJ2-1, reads GAGVSQSPRYKVAKRGQDVALRCDPISGHVSLFWYQQALGQGPEFLTYFQNEAQLDKSGLPSDRFFAERPEGSVSTLKIQRTQQEDSAVYLCASSSRGDAYNEQFFGPGTRLTVL.

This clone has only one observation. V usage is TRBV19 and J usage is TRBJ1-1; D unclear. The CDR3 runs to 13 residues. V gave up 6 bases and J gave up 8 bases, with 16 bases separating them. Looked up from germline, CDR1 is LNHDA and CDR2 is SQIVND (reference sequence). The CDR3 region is CASSIRGFAEAFF. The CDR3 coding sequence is TGTGCCAGTAGCATCCGGGGTTTTGCGGAAGCTTTCTTT.

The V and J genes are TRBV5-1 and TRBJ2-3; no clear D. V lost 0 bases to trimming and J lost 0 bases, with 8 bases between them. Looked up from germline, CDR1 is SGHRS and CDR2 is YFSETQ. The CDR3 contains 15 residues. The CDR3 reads CASSLARVSTDTQYF. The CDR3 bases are TGCGCCAGCAGCTTGGCCCGGGTCAGCACAGATACGCAGTATTTT.

CDR3 nucleotides: TGTGCCAGCAGCTCCCTGACGAGGGATGGCTACACCTTC. Amino acid sequence: CASSSLTRDGYTF. The chain couples TRBV7-9 to TRBJ1-2; D gene ambiguous. CDR1 SEHNR and CDR2 FQNEAQ come from the germline V gene (reference sequence). This CDR3 contains 13 residues. V lost 4 bases to trimming and J lost 6 bases, with 12 bases between them. The full variable domain, its missing parts supplied by reference TRBV7-9 and TRBJ1-2, is DTGVSQNPRHKITKRGQNVTFRCDPISEHNRLYWYRQTLGQGPEFLTYFQNEAQLEKSRLLSDRFSAERPKGSFSTLEIQRTEQGDSAMYLCASSSLTRDGYTFGSGTRLTVV.

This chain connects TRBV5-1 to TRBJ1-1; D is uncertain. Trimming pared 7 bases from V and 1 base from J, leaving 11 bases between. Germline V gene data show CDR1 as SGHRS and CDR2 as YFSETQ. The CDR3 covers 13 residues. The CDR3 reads CASADIKNTEAFF. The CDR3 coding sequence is TGCGCCAGCGCAGACATCAAGAACACTGAAGCTTTCTTT. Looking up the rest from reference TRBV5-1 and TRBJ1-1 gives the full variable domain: KAGVTQTPRYLIKTRGQQVTLSCSPISGHRSVSWYQQTPGQGLQFLFEYFSETQRNKGNFPGRFSGRQFSNSRSEMNVSTLELGDSALYLCASADIKNTEAFFGQGTRLTVV.

The CDR3 DNA is TGTGCCAGCAGCGCCCAGGACTTGGGTGGGGATGAAAAACTGTTTTTT. It yields the protein CASSAQDLGGDEKLFF. The genes are TRBV9 and TRBJ1-4; D is uncertain. Trimming took off 3 bases at V and 6 bases at J, with 18 bases between the two ends. The CDR3 contains 16 residues. Germline V CDR1 and CDR2: SGDLS, YYNGEE.

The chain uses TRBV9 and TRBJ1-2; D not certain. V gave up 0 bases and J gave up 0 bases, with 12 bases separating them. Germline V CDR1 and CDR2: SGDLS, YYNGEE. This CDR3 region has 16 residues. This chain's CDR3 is CASSVGVFGANYGYTF. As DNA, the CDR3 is TGTGCCAGCAGCGTAGGGGTCTTCGGGGCTAACTATGGCTACACCTTC.

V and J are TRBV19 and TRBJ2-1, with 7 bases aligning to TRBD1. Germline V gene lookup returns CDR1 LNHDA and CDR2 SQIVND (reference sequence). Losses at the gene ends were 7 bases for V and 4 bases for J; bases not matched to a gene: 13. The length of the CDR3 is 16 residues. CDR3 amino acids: CASTPRTGDRYNEQFF. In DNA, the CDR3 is TGTGCCAGTACCCCCCGCACAGGGGATAGGTACAATGAGCAGTTCTTC.

In DNA, the CDR3 is TGTGCCAGCAGTGAACCTCGGACAGGGGGCTTGGGCTATGGCTACACCTTC. This encodes CASSEPRTGGLGYGYTF. This rearrangement joins TRBV2 to TRBJ1-2, with TRBD1 matching over 11 bases. In germline, CDR1 is SNHLY, CDR2 FYNNEI. The trim removed 2 bases at V and 4 bases at J, leaving 9 bases unmatched. The CDR3 length is 17 residues.

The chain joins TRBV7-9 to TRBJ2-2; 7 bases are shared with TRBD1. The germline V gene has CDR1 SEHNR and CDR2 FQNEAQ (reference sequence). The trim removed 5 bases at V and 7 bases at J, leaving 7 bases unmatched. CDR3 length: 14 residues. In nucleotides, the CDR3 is TGTGCCAGCAGCCAGACAGGGTTGAGCGGGGAGCTGTTTTTT. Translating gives CASSQTGLSGELFF.

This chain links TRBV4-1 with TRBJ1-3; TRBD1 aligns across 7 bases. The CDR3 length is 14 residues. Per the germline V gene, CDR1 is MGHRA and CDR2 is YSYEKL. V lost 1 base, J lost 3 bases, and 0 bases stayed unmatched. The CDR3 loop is CASSQGDSGNTIYF. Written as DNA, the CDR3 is TGCGCCAGCAGCCAAGGGGACAGTGGAAACACCATATATTTT.

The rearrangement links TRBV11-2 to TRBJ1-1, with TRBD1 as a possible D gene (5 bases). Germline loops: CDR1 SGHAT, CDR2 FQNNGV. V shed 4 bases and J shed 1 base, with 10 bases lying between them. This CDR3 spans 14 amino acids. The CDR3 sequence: CASSYRSTNTEAFF. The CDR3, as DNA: TGTGCCAGCAGCTACAGGAGCACGAACACTGAAGCTTTCTTT.